These 16 T cell receptor beta chains came from one sample sequenced in a study of long-term antiretroviral therapy in people with HIV. Version v3.0 of the immunoSEQ assay was performed at survey level. Repertoires were generated with immunoSEQ multiplex PCR, while TCRdb's copy carries only in-frame clones and drops some. The table has around 22,000 clones, about 95% seen once; the top ten hold 2% to 2.5%. Source: unsorted PBMCs, taken about 4.7 years after starting antiretroviral therapy. These receptors were obtained from a woman aged 45-59 years with HIV.

The chain couples TRBV10-3 to TRBJ2-7, with D hard to call. CDR1 and CDR2 from the germline V gene are ENHRY and SYGVKD. The CDR3 runs to 15 residues. Trimming stripped 3 bases from V and 0 bases from J, with 12 bases between. CDR3 DNA sequence: TGTGCCATCAGTGAACTTCTGCCGAGCTCCTACGAGCAGTACTTC. Its translation is CAISELLPSSYEQYF.

In nucleotides, the CDR3 is TGTGCCAGCAGCCCGATGGGTGGGGCCCAAGAGACCCAGTACTTC. This gives the protein CASSPMGGAQETQYF. V and J are TRBV7-9 and TRBJ2-5; weak D call: TRBD1 (5 bases). Germline V CDR1 and CDR2: SEHNR, FQNEAQ (reference sequence). This CDR3 spans 15 amino acids. V shed 5 bases and J shed 1 base, with 14 bases lying between them.

The chain joins TRBV19 to TRBJ2-7; 9 nucleotides line up with TRBD1. J was trimmed by 0 bases and V by 4 bases; bases with no gene match: 10. The germline gives CDR1 LNHDA, CDR2 SQIVND (reference sequence). The CDR3 has 17 residues. DNA for the CDR3: TGTGCCAGTAGTACAGACCTGACAGGGGGTATCTCCTACGAGCAGTACTTC. Its translation is CASSTDLTGGISYEQYF.

The chain employs TRBV7-8 and TRBJ1-4, with a tentative D call TRBD1 (5 bases). The germline V gene encodes CDR1 SGHVS and CDR2 FQNEAQ. The CDR3 loop spans 14 amino acids. V gave up 3 bases and J gave up 3 bases, with 8 bases separating them. The CDR3 DNA follows: TGTGCCAGCAGCTTTCGACAGTCTAATGAAAAACTGTTTTTT. It yields the protein CASSFRQSNEKLFF.

This rearrangement joins TRBV27 to TRBJ2-7, with 7 bases that match TRBD1. The CDR3 runs 14 residues. Per germline, CDR1 MNHEY and CDR2 SMNVEV (reference sequence). V shed 7 bases, J shed 4 bases, and the junction held 10 bases outside the gene matches. Here the CDR3 reads CASTPTSGGYEQYF. The CDR3 bases are TGTGCCAGCACCCCTACTTCAGGGGGTTACGAGCAGTACTTC.

This clone was seen just once. V and J are TRBV9 and TRBJ1-2, with no clear D. CDR1 and CDR2 from the germline V gene are SGDLS and YYNGEE. CDR3 length: 12 amino acids. With 3 bases removed from V and 2 bases from J, the gap between germline ends came to 5 bases. CDR3 DNA sequence: TGTGCCAGCAGCGGGCTCAACTATGGCTACACCTTC. It yields the protein CASSGLNYGYTF.

This clone was observed a single time. This chain uses TRBV4-2 with TRBJ2-6; 7 nucleotides line up with TRBD1. CDR1 is LGHNA, CDR2 YNFKEQ, per germline. With 3 bases clipped from V and 0 bases from J, the junction kept 11 bases outside the gene matches. The CDR3 spans 19 residues. CDR3 nucleotides: TGTGCCAGCAGCCACAAGCTTTTACAGGGGATCTCTGGGGCCAACGTCCTGACTTTC. It yields the protein CASSHKLLQGISGANVLTF.

The V call is TRBV20-1, the J call TRBJ1-4; unclear D gene. V lost 8 bases, J lost 5 bases, and 9 bases lay in between. CDR3 length: 11 residues. The germline V gene has CDR1 DFQATT and CDR2 SNEGSKA (reference sequence). CDR3 protein: CSPLGNEKLFF. For the CDR3, the DNA is TGCAGTCCCCTCGGCAATGAAAAACTGTTTTTT.

This clone was counted a single time. The chain is built from TRBV19 and TRBJ2-3; the match to TRBD2 covers 12 bases. After removal of 5 bases from V and 1 base from J, the junction contained 7 bases not matched to a gene. Germline V gene data show CDR1 as LNHDA and CDR2 as SQIVND (reference sequence). The CDR3 has 17 amino acids. CDR3 DNA sequence: TGTGCCAGTAGTCCCCGCCGACTAGCGGGGGGCACAGATACGCAGTATTTT. As protein: CASSPRRLAGGTDTQYF.

The gene calls are TRBV4-3 and TRBJ1-2; possible D gene TRBD1, 6 bases. Deletions cut 4 bases from V and 8 bases from J, with 26 bases between. Germline V lookup: CDR1 LGHNA, CDR2 YSLEER. The length of the CDR3 is 17 residues. The CDR3 nucleotides read TGCGCCAGCAGCCCCTCCGGGGGGGCGCCGGGCGGTGGAGGCTACACCTTC. Translated, it gives CASSPSGGAPGGGGYTF.

The V call is TRBV18, the J call TRBJ2-6; D not certain. Trimming pared 2 bases from V and 0 bases from J, leaving 5 bases between. This CDR3 is built from 15 residues. The germline gives CDR1 KGHSH, CDR2 LQKENI. CDR3 bases: TGTGCCAGCTCACCATACGCCTCTGGGGCCAACGTCCTGACTTTC. It yields the protein CASSPYASGANVLTF.

The chain has TRBV28 and TRBJ1-2; a weak D match, TRBD1 (6 bases). Germline V gene lookup returns CDR1 MDHEN and CDR2 SYDVKM. Trimming shortened V by 2 bases and J by 8 bases, and 18 bases separated the two germline ends. CDR3 length: 15 residues. For the CDR3, the DNA is TGTGCCAGCAGTTTAAAGACCACAGGGTTGGGCGGCTACACCTTC. This codes for CASSLKTTGLGGYTF.

This clone was picked up one time. The chain links TRBV5-4 to TRBJ1-2; 8 bases fit TRBD1. The CDR3 loop spans 15 amino acids. Germline V lookup: CDR1 SGHNT, CDR2 YYREEE (reference sequence). The V gene end was trimmed by 3 bases and the J gene end by 6 bases; junction bases not matched to a gene: 10. CDR3 region: CASSSPQGAWDGYTF. Written as DNA, the CDR3 is TGTGCCAGCAGCTCACCGCAGGGGGCTTGGGATGGCTACACCTTC.

This rearrangement joins TRBV7-6 to TRBJ2-5; D is unresolved. The CDR3 is made up of 13 amino acids. Germline V gene lookup returns CDR1 SGHVS and CDR2 FNYEAQ. Trimming pared 1 base from V and 2 bases from J, leaving 5 bases between. The CDR3 loop is CASSLVWQETQYF. The CDR3 DNA follows: TGTGCCAGCAGCTTAGTATGGCAAGAGACCCAGTACTTC.

This chain connects TRBV7-9 to TRBJ1-1, with D uncertain. Trimming shortened V by 9 bases and J by 3 bases, and 20 bases separated the two germline ends. The CDR3 runs 15 residues. Germline CDR1 is SEHNR and CDR2 is FQNEAQ (reference sequence). The CDR3 DNA reads as TGTGCCAGTTTCGGAGGAACGGGGAGAGACACTGAAGCTTTCTTT. Translation gives CASFGGTGRDTEAFF. The whole variable domain, filled in from reference TRBV7-9 and TRBJ1-1, reads DTGVSQNPRHKITKRGQNVTFRCDPISEHNRLYWYRQTLGQGPEFLTYFQNEAQLEKSRLLSDRFSAERPKGSFSTLEIQRTEQGDSAMYLCASFGGTGRDTEAFFGQGTRLTVV.

The chain combines TRBV29-1 with TRBJ2-7; 8 bases agree with TRBD2. V gave up 8 bases and J gave up 1 base; unmatched junction bases: 7. Germline V lookup: CDR1 SQVTM, CDR2 ANQGSEA. The CDR3 contains 13 residues. This CDR3 is CSSREGHSYEQYF. CDR3 bases: TGCAGCTCCCGGGAGGGCCATTCCTACGAGCAGTACTTC.